Shown below are 27 T cell receptor beta chains from a single sample sequenced in a study of CD8+ T cells in alopecia areata (dated by TCRdb to between 2018 and 2020). The library was prepared using the immunoSEQ multiplex PCR assay. For TCR sequencing, RNA was extracted from every sample and reverse transcribed into cDNA to serve as template. TCRdb's version of the immuneACCESS table is confined to in-frame rearrangements and falls short of the full clone set. An unresolved V gene accounts for under half of the shortfall where checked; the remainder is of unknown origin. The sample yields 150,000 or so clones; approximately 45% were counted once. The biggest ten clones account for about 6.4% of the sample. Sample: CD4+ T cells sorted from blood. All receptors derive from a human donor with alopecia areata.

CDR3 bases: TGTGCCAGCAGTTTTAGGCTAGCAGCTAGCACAGATACGCAGTATTTT. Its translation: CASSFRLAASTDTQYF. The chain links TRBV27 to TRBJ2-3, with a tentative D call TRBD2 (5 bases). Looked up from germline, CDR1 is MNHEY and CDR2 is SMNVEV (reference sequence). V was trimmed by 3 bases and J by 0 bases, leaving 13 bases between them. The CDR3 runs to 16 residues.

This chain links TRBV29-1 with TRBJ2-3; D remains ambiguous. The germline CDR1 and CDR2 sequences are SQVTM and ANQGSEA. The ends were cut back, 6 bases at V and 7 bases at J, with 11 bases in the middle. The CDR3 totals 11 residues. The CDR3 coding sequence is TGCAGCGTCGGACCTTCTTATACGCAGTATTTT. It translates to CSVGPSYTQYF.

The chain links TRBV7-2 to TRBJ2-1; no definite D call. This CDR3 spans 15 amino acids. V shed 1 base and J shed 9 bases, with 16 bases lying between them. Germline CDR1 reads SGHTA; CDR2 reads FQGNSA. The CDR3 region has the DNA TGTGCCAGCAGCTTAGTCCCCGACCGGAATGTTGAGCAGTTCTTC. Protein product: CASSLVPDRNVEQFF.

The chain recombines TRBV11-3 with TRBJ2-5; 8 bases fit TRBD2. Per the germline V gene, CDR1 is SGHNT and CDR2 is YENEEA. The length of the CDR3 is 15 residues. V trimming: 1 base; J trimming: 5 bases; junction bases outside the gene matches: 6. The CDR3 protein is CASSLAGGPEETQYF. Here the CDR3 DNA reads TGTGCCAGCAGCTTAGCGGGAGGGCCGGAGGAGACCCAGTACTTC.

The table lists this clone with a few counts. The gene calls are TRBV28 and TRBJ2-7; D gene unclear. From germline, CDR1 is MDHEN and CDR2 SYDVKM. The CDR3 is 13 residues long. V gave up 6 bases and J gave up 0 bases, with 9 bases separating them. CDR3 DNA sequence: TGTGCCAGCAGAGAGTCTGGCTCCTACGAGCAGTACTTC. It encodes CASRESGSYEQYF.

This clone was detected only a few times. This sequence joins TRBV29-1 and TRBJ1-5; no firm D call. Germline loops: CDR1 SQVTM, CDR2 ANQGSEA. This CDR3 contains 14 residues. The V end lost 6 bases, the J end lost 1 base, and 13 bases lay between the germline ends. The CDR3 protein is CSVAPGTSNQPQHF. DNA for the CDR3: TGCAGCGTCGCCCCAGGTACAAGCAATCAGCCCCAGCATTTT.

This clone appeared once. J is TRBJ2-1 and V is TRBV6-5; TRBD2 matches at 8 bases. This CDR3 is 15 amino acids long. The germline V gene encodes CDR1 MNHEY and CDR2 SVGAGI. Trimming took 0 bases from V and 6 from J; bases not matched to a gene: 4. The CDR3 sequence is CASSYSLAGLNEQFF. Written as DNA, the CDR3 is TGTGCCAGCAGTTACTCATTAGCGGGGCTCAATGAGCAGTTCTTC.

The chain employs TRBV5-1 and TRBJ1-2; D is unresolved. The CDR3 consists of 14 residues. V dropped 0 bases and J dropped 3 bases, with 9 bases sitting between them. Germline V gene data show CDR1 as SGHRS and CDR2 as YFSETQ. The CDR3 DNA reads TGCGCCAGCAGCTTGGAGGCCTTCGACTATGGCTACACCTTC. Its protein product is CASSLEAFDYGYTF.

CDR3 sequence reads: CAISERTAYEQYF. CDR3 coding DNA: TGTGCCATCAGTGAGAGGACAGCCTACGAGCAGTACTTC. This sequence joins TRBV10-3 and TRBJ2-7, with D tentatively TRBD1 (6 bases). The CDR3 runs to 13 residues. The germline CDR1 and CDR2 sequences are ENHRY and SYGVKD. Trimming shortened V by 2 bases and J by 2 bases, and 7 bases separated the two germline ends.

The count of this clone is one. V gene TRBV5-1 combines with J gene TRBJ2-2; D not resolved. The germline CDR1 and CDR2 sequences are SGHRS and YFSETQ. V shed 0 bases and J shed 7 bases, with 4 bases lying between them. This CDR3 comprises 12 residues. CDR3 in amino acids: CASSLALGELFF. In DNA, the CDR3 is TGCGCCAGCAGCTTGGCCCTCGGGGAGCTGTTTTTT.

The chain couples TRBV5-4 to TRBJ1-2; possible D gene TRBD1, 5 bases. The CDR3 contains 16 residues. CDR1 is SGHNT, CDR2 YYREEE, per germline (reference sequence). Trimming took off 4 bases at V and 5 bases at J, with 21 bases between the two ends. CDR3 protein: CASSLMGVPGGYGYTF. DNA of the CDR3: TGTGCCAGCAGCCTTATGGGGGTCCCGGGTGGATATGGCTACACCTTC.

This clone was counted a few times. This chain's CDR3 is CASKVGGGTEAFF. Here the CDR3 DNA reads TGCGCCAGCAAGGTGGGGGGCGGAACTGAAGCTTTCTTT. This rearrangement joins TRBV5-1 to TRBJ1-1; TRBD1 might be the D (6 bases). The CDR3 spans 13 residues. CDR1 is SGHRS and CDR2 is YFSETQ in the germline V gene. The ends were cut back, 6 bases at V and 5 bases at J, with 14 bases in the middle.

The chain links TRBV15 to TRBJ2-3; 8 bases align to TRBD2. V shed 8 bases, J shed 4 bases, and the junction held 8 bases outside the gene matches. The V gene's germline CDR1 is LNHNV and CDR2 YYDKDF (reference sequence). This CDR3 region has 14 residues. CDR3 bases: TGTGCCACCCGGCAAGCGGGAGTACCAGATACGCAGTATTTT. Protein sequence: CATRQAGVPDTQYF.

The rearrangement uses TRBV15 and TRBJ2-3; 7 bases are a match to TRBD1. Germline loops: CDR1 LNHNV, CDR2 YYDKDF (reference sequence). V was clipped by 5 bases and J by 2 bases; unmatched bases: 4. The CDR3 is made up of 14 amino acids. CDR3 sequence reads: CATSPGGTTDTQYF. The CDR3 nucleotides read TGTGCCACCAGCCCAGGGGGAACCACAGATACGCAGTATTTT.

The chain employs TRBV9 and TRBJ2-3; D remains unclear. V lost 2 bases and J 2 bases, leaving 9 bases between the germline ends. The CDR3 is made up of 14 amino acids. Per germline, CDR1 SGDLS and CDR2 YYNGEE. In DNA form, the CDR3 reads TGTGCCAGCAGCGTTAAGAGCCTCACAGATACGCAGTATTTT. Protein sequence: CASSVKSLTDTQYF.

J is TRBJ1-2 and V is TRBV9, with D possibly TRBD1 on 6 matching bases. Trimming took off 4 bases at V and 1 base at J, with 14 bases between the two ends. This CDR3 has 15 amino acids. Per the germline V gene, CDR1 is SGDLS and CDR2 is YYNGEE. CDR3 coding DNA: TGTGCCAGCAGCCCTTGGGGGGCCAATAACTATGGCTACACCTTC. Translated: CASSPWGANNYGYTF.

This clone has more than one count but fewer than ten. The chain employs TRBV29-1 and TRBJ1-3; D gene uncertain. The germline gives CDR1 SQVTM, CDR2 ANQGSEA. The CDR3 has 13 amino acids. CDR3 in amino acids: CSCTSSSGNTIYF. As DNA, the CDR3 is TGCAGTTGCACATCGAGCTCTGGAAACACCATATATTTT.

This clone was observed once. The J gene is TRBJ1-1, the V gene TRBV7-3; no firm D call. V was cut by 3 bases and J by 1 base, with 6 bases left in between. Germline CDR1 and CDR2: SGHTA and FQGTGA. This CDR3 has 13 amino acids. Written as DNA, the CDR3 is TGTGCCAGCAGCTTCTCGGGGAACACTGAAGCTTTCTTT. This sequence encodes CASSFSGNTEAFF.

Only a few counts were recorded for this clone. The gene calls are TRBV29-1 and TRBJ1-1, with D maybe TRBD1 (5 bases). Germline values: CDR1 SQVTM, CDR2 ANQGSEA. This CDR3 region has 14 residues. Trimming removed 4 bases from V and 4 bases from J, with 16 bases in between. CDR3 sequence reads: CSVVRVLVGTEAFF. CDR3 in DNA: TGCAGCGTTGTCAGGGTCCTCGTCGGCACTGAAGCTTTCTTT.

The J gene is TRBJ2-3, the V gene TRBV18, with TRBD2 as a possible D gene (5 bases). V was pared by 3 bases and J by 4 bases, with 14 bases between. Germline V gives CDR1 KGHSH, CDR2 LQKENI. The CDR3 has 15 residues. The CDR3 region is CASSPQLDNPDTQYF. CDR3 coding DNA: TGTGCCAGCTCACCCCAACTAGATAACCCAGATACGCAGTATTTT.

The V gene is TRBV4-1, the J gene TRBJ2-3; D is undetermined. Looked up from germline, CDR1 is MGHRA and CDR2 is YSYEKL. The germline V and J ends were trimmed by 0 bases and 0 bases, with 19 bases remaining between them. This CDR3 spans 19 amino acids. CDR3 sequence reads: CASSQDYPRPRLSTDTQYF. In DNA, the CDR3 is TGCGCCAGCAGCCAAGACTACCCTAGGCCCCGTCTTAGCACAGATACGCAGTATTTT.

The V and J genes are TRBV29-1 and TRBJ2-3, with D possibly being TRBD2 (7 bases). Trimming pared 6 bases from V and 2 bases from J, leaving 21 bases between. CDR3 length: 16 amino acids. Per germline, CDR1 SQVTM and CDR2 ANQGSEA. The CDR3 coding sequence is TGCAGCGTCATGTGGGGGGCTAGCGGCCACACAGATACGCAGTATTTT. This codes for CSVMWGASGHTDTQYF.

The chain uses TRBV11-2 and TRBJ1-4, with TRBD1 matching 8 bases. CDR3 length equals 13 residues. Unmatched junction bases numbered 3, after V lost 4 bases and J lost 8 bases. Germline loops: CDR1 SGHAT, CDR2 FQNNGV. The CDR3 bases are TGTGCCAGCAGCTGGACAGGGAGGGAAAAACTGTTTTTT. Its protein is CASSWTGREKLFF.

About this clone: This CDR3 is also generated by other DNA sequences in the sample. V is TRBV5-1 and J is TRBJ2-7; TRBD2 matches 7 bases. The germline V gene has CDR1 SGHRS and CDR2 YFSETQ. Trimming took 0 bases from V and 2 from J; bases not matched to a gene: 2. This CDR3 is built from 14 residues. CDR3 region: CASSLAGGTYEQYF. Here the CDR3 DNA reads TGCGCCAGCAGCTTGGCGGGAGGTACCTACGAGCAGTACTTC.

This clone was found a few times. This chain uses TRBV20-1 with TRBJ2-5, with a weak D call TRBD2 (5 bases). CDR1 and CDR2 (germline): DFQATT, SNEGSKA (reference sequence). V was shortened by 6 bases and J by 5 bases, with 10 bases between the two germline ends. The CDR3 totals 11 residues. CDR3 in DNA: TGCAGTGCCCCATCGGGGGAGACCCAGTACTTC. Translated, it gives CSAPSGETQYF.

This clone was counted a few times. CDR3 loop: CASSLGAFINTDTQYF. Written as DNA, the CDR3 is TGTGCCAGCAGCTTGGGAGCCTTCATTAACACAGATACGCAGTATTTT. The chain carries TRBV7-9 and TRBJ2-3; TRBD2 might be the D (5 bases). V shed 3 bases and J shed 2 bases, with 15 bases lying between them. The CDR3 length is 16 residues. CDR1 is SEHNR, CDR2 FQNEAQ, per germline (reference sequence).

The chain uses TRBV5-1 and TRBJ2-7, with D tentatively TRBD2 (6 bases). V dropped 7 bases and J dropped 2 bases, with 16 bases sitting between them. The length of the CDR3 is 14 residues. CDR1 and CDR2 (germline): SGHRS, YFSETQ. Here the CDR3 DNA reads TGCGCCAGCTCGAGGGGAGGCCCAACCTACGAGCAGTACTTC. It specifies CASSRGGPTYEQYF.